The 25 T cell receptor beta chains presented below share a single source sample, sequenced in a study of T cell responses to AZD1222 COVID-19 vaccine. Data came from immunoSEQ multiplex PCR; TCRdb stores just in-frame clones and leaves some out. The sample consists of roughly 150,000 clones, roughly nine tenths of them appearing once. Sample: peripheral blood, taken 28 days after the second AZD1222 dose. These receptors all come from an adult who received the AZD1222 COVID-19 vaccine.

This clone was observed a handful of times. This rearrangement joins TRBV19 to TRBJ1-1; weak D call: TRBD1 (5 bases). V lost 6 bases and J lost 11, with 16 bases in between. CDR1 and CDR2 (germline): LNHDA, SQIVND (reference sequence). The CDR3 has 12 amino acids. The CDR3 protein is CASSSGALRAFF. The CDR3 DNA sequence: TGTGCCAGTAGCTCCGGGGCCCTGAGGGCTTTCTTT.

This clone was observed a handful of times. V and J are TRBV12-5 and TRBJ1-1; no clear D. Trimming shortened V by 2 bases and J by 1 base, and 5 bases separated the two germline ends. The CDR3 extends over 13 amino acids. From germline, CDR1 is LGHNT and CDR2 FRNRAP. The CDR3 spells CASGLMANTEAFF. In DNA form, the CDR3 reads TGTGCTAGTGGTTTGATGGCGAACACTGAAGCTTTCTTT.

The chain couples TRBV2 to TRBJ1-6, with D possibly being TRBD1 (5 bases). The CDR3 is 16 amino acids. Deletions cut 6 bases from V and 3 bases from J, with 15 bases between. Per the germline V gene, CDR1 is SNHLY and CDR2 is FYNNEI. The CDR3 DNA is TGTGCCAGCAGGATGGGGGACTTACTCTATAATTCACCCCTCCACTTT. It codes for CASRMGDLLYNSPLHF.

The chain joins TRBV9 to TRBJ2-1; D uncertain. The CDR3 contains 14 residues. V lost 2 bases to trimming and J lost 1 base, with 7 bases between them. CDR1 and CDR2 (germline): SGDLS, YYNGEE. In DNA, the CDR3 is TGTGCCAGCAGCGTTACCCCTTCCTACAATGAGCAGTTCTTC. Its translation: CASSVTPSYNEQFF.

This clone was detected once. The chain is built from TRBV30 and TRBJ1-4; D not resolved. CDR1 GTSNPN and CDR2 SVGIG come from the germline V gene (reference sequence). V was trimmed by 1 base and J by 4 bases, leaving 19 bases between them. CDR3 length equals 17 residues. CDR3: CAWSAQVGGVGNEKLFF. The DNA for the CDR3 is TGTGCCTGGAGTGCGCAGGTTGGAGGTGTCGGTAATGAAAAACTGTTTTTT.

The chain has TRBV18 and TRBJ2-7; 8 nucleotides agree with TRBD2. Germline V lookup: CDR1 KGHSH, CDR2 LQKENI. V shed 2 bases and J 3 bases; nucleotides not matched to a gene: 18. This CDR3 spans 19 amino acids. This chain's CDR3 is CASSPISSSGSPLFYEQYF. The DNA for the CDR3 is TGTGCCAGCTCACCAATTTCGTCTAGCGGGTCACCCCTTTTCTACGAGCAGTACTTC.

The J gene is TRBJ1-3, the V gene TRBV29-1; TRBD1 matches at 7 bases. Germline V CDR1 and CDR2: SQVTM, ANQGSEA. V gave up 6 bases and J gave up 0 bases; unmatched junction bases: 8. This CDR3 has 15 amino acids. The DNA of the CDR3 is TGCAGCGTGATGGCGGACAGGCCCTCTGGAAACACCATATATTTT. It translates to CSVMADRPSGNTIYF.

This chain connects TRBV7-2 to TRBJ2-1; D ambiguous. The CDR3 spans 13 residues. The ends were cut back, 1 base at V and 5 bases at J, with 6 bases in the middle. Germline CDR1 is SGHTA and CDR2 is FQGNSA. The CDR3 DNA reads as TGTGCCAGCAGCTTAGGACTGAACAATGAGCAGTTCTTC. It translates to CASSLGLNNEQFF.

A word on this clone: At one boundary the junction diverges from the germline segment, which might be a read error. This chain links TRBV13 with TRBJ2-7; the D call may be TRBD1 or TRBD2 (5 bases each). CDR3 length: 14 amino acids. Germline V lookup: CDR1 PRHDT, CDR2 FYEKMQ (reference sequence). CDR3 DNA sequence: TGTGCCAGCAGCCTAGGGACCTCCTCCTACGAGCAGTACTTC. It translates to CASSLGTSSYEQYF.

J is TRBJ2-1 and V is TRBV5-8; 8 bases match TRBD1. The V segment lost 4 bases and the J segment 6 bases; nucleotides outside the gene matches: 9. The germline CDR1 and CDR2 sequences are SGHTS and YDEGEE. The CDR3 has 15 residues. The CDR3 spells CASSKGQGVSNEQFF. CDR3 nucleotides: TGTGCCAGCAGCAAAGGACAGGGCGTCTCCAATGAGCAGTTCTTC.

The chain recombines TRBV5-8 with TRBJ2-5, with D possibly being TRBD2 (6 bases). Germline CDR1 reads SGHTS; CDR2 reads YDEGEE. The CDR3 runs to 18 residues. V shed 4 bases and J shed 5 bases, with 27 bases lying between them. The CDR3 is CASSEKRASAGLSETQYF. The DNA of the CDR3 is TGTGCCAGCAGCGAAAAGCGGGCGTCGGCGGGATTGTCGGAGACCCAGTACTTC.

The chain joins TRBV28 to TRBJ1-5; D is uncertain. CDR1 MDHEN and CDR2 SYDVKM come from the germline V gene. The V and J ends lost 2 bases and 3 bases respectively, with 11 bases between them. The CDR3 covers 15 residues. For the CDR3, the DNA is TGTGCCAGCAGTTTAGGCCTAGAGGCCAATCAGCCCCAGCATTTT. It codes for CASSLGLEANQPQHF. Full variable domain (remainder filled in from reference TRBV28 and TRBJ1-5): DVKVTQSSRYLVKRTGEKVFLECVQDMDHENMFWYRQDPGLGLRLIYFSYDVKMKEKGDIPEGYSVSREKKERFSLILESASTNQTSMYLCASSLGLEANQPQHFGDGTRLSIL.

The chain joins TRBV5-1 to TRBJ2-3; perhaps TRBD2 as D (6 bases). Per germline, CDR1 SGHRS and CDR2 YFSETQ. Trimming removed 0 bases from V and 2 bases from J, with 13 bases in between. This CDR3 spans 16 amino acids. The CDR3 loop is CASSLAGSGNTDTQYF. CDR3 sequence (DNA): TGCGCCAGCAGCTTGGCGGGTAGCGGAAACACAGATACGCAGTATTTT.

The CDR3 DNA reads as TGCGCCAGCAGCACAGGGGTGGACACCGGGGAGCTGTTTTTT. Amino acids: CASSTGVDTGELFF. This chain joins TRBV5-1 and TRBJ2-2, with TRBD1 matching 7 bases. Germline assignment: CDR1 SGHRS and CDR2 YFSETQ. The V segment lost 4 bases and the J segment 3 bases; nucleotides outside the gene matches: 3. The CDR3 totals 14 residues.

This rearrangement joins TRBV5-1 to TRBJ1-2; 7 positions agree with TRBD1. The germline V gene encodes CDR1 SGHRS and CDR2 YFSETQ. This CDR3 contains 16 residues. V lost 0 bases, J lost 6 bases, and 11 bases stayed unmatched. As DNA, the CDR3 is TGCGCCAGCAGCTTGGCCCCGGGACAGTTTTGGGATGGCTACACCTTC. Protein sequence: CASSLAPGQFWDGYTF.

This clone came up a few times. DNA for the CDR3: TGTGCCAGCAGCCAAGACTTTAGGGCGGGGGGCCGCACAGATACGCAGTATTTT. Its translation: CASSQDFRAGGRTDTQYF. The chain recombines TRBV4-2 with TRBJ2-3; 8 nucleotides align to TRBD2. Germline lookup yields CDR1 LGHNA and CDR2 YNFKEQ. The CDR3 length is 18 residues. Trimming cost V 0 bases and J 1 base; bases outside gene matches: 9.

The chain joins TRBV9 to TRBJ1-1, with D perhaps matching TRBD1 (5 bases). V dropped 4 bases and J dropped 1 base, with 8 bases sitting between them. The length of the CDR3 is 13 residues. CDR1 and CDR2 from the germline V gene are SGDLS and YYNGEE. In DNA form, the CDR3 reads TGTGCCAGCAGCAAAGGACAGAACACTGAAGCTTTCTTT. Its protein product is CASSKGQNTEAFF.

In its sample, this clone was seen a few times. The gene calls are TRBV18 and TRBJ2-1; D is possibly TRBD1 (6 bases). Trimming pared 2 bases from V and 0 bases from J, leaving 26 bases between. CDR1 is KGHSH and CDR2 is LQKENI in the germline V gene. The CDR3 sequence is 21 residues long. CDR3 bases: TGTGCCAGCTCACCAGGGTGGTCCGGGACAAGCCGTCTGAGCTCCTACAATGAGCAGTTCTTC. Residues: CASSPGWSGTSRLSSYNEQFF.

The chain has TRBV10-2 and TRBJ2-7, with D perhaps matching TRBD1 or TRBD2 (6 bases each). In germline, CDR1 is WSHSY, CDR2 SAAADI. The V gene lost 3 bases and the J gene lost 2 bases, with 11 bases spanning the gap. The CDR3 contains 14 residues. The CDR3 spells CASSEGGLPYEQYF. The CDR3 region has the DNA TGCGCCAGCAGTGAAGGGGGACTTCCCTACGAGCAGTACTTC.

This chain uses TRBV7-9 with TRBJ2-7; D ambiguous. Between the trimmed V and J ends, which lost 6 bases and 3 bases, there was a span of 9 bases. Germline V gene data show CDR1 as SEHNR and CDR2 as FQNEAQ (reference sequence). The CDR3 sequence is 12 residues long. This CDR3 reads CASSPTGYEQYF. CDR3 nucleotides: TGTGCCAGCAGTCCAACTGGCTACGAGCAGTACTTC. The variable domain in full, with the rest retrieved from reference TRBV7-9 and TRBJ2-7, is DTGVSQNPRHKITKRGQNVTFRCDPISEHNRLYWYRQTLGQGPEFLTYFQNEAQLEKSRLLSDRFSAERPKGSFSTLEIQRTEQGDSAMYLCASSPTGYEQYFGPGTRLTVT.

The chain employs TRBV28 and TRBJ1-2, with D perhaps matching TRBD1 (6 bases). There are 13 residues in the CDR3. Germline CDR1 is MDHEN and CDR2 is SYDVKM. With 10 bases removed from V and 4 bases from J, the gap between germline ends came to 16 bases. Here the CDR3 reads CATVLGGGYGYTF. CDR3 nucleotides: TGTGCCACAGTTCTCGGGGGCGGCTATGGCTACACCTTC.

The genes are TRBV28 and TRBJ2-7, with D perhaps TRBD2 (5 bases). The V and J ends lost 5 bases and 4 bases respectively, with 15 bases between them. This CDR3 spans 14 amino acids. Germline CDR1 MDHEN, CDR2 SYDVKM. CDR3 in amino acids: CASSTLSGSYEQYF. CDR3 nucleotides: TGTGCCAGCAGTACCCTCTCGGGGTCTTACGAGCAGTACTTC.

The rearrangement joins TRBV5-6 to TRBJ2-7; the D gene is possibly TRBD2 (5 bases). The germline CDR1 and CDR2 sequences are SGHDT and YYEEEE. With 0 bases removed from V and 9 bases from J, the gap between germline ends came to 13 bases. The CDR3 is 13 residues long. CDR3 in DNA: TGTGCCAGCAGCTTGGGACCGGTGGGAGCGCAGTACGTC. Translating it yields CASSLGPVGAQYV.

The chain joins TRBV6-4 to TRBJ2-7; D ambiguous. V was trimmed by 3 bases and J by 3 bases, leaving 9 bases between them. This CDR3 comprises 13 residues. CDR1 is MRHNA, CDR2 SNTAGT, per germline. The CDR3 spells CASSEVPYYEQYV. Here the CDR3 DNA reads TGTGCCAGCAGTGAAGTCCCCTACTACGAGCAGTACGTC.

The chain links TRBV2 to TRBJ1-3; D uncertain. The CDR3 has 11 residues. Looked up from germline, CDR1 is SNHLY and CDR2 is FYNNEI. V was cut by 11 bases and J by 3 bases, with 8 bases left in between. CDR3 sequence reads: CAPLDGNTIYF. The CDR3 DNA follows: TGTGCCCCACTTGATGGAAACACCATATATTTT.